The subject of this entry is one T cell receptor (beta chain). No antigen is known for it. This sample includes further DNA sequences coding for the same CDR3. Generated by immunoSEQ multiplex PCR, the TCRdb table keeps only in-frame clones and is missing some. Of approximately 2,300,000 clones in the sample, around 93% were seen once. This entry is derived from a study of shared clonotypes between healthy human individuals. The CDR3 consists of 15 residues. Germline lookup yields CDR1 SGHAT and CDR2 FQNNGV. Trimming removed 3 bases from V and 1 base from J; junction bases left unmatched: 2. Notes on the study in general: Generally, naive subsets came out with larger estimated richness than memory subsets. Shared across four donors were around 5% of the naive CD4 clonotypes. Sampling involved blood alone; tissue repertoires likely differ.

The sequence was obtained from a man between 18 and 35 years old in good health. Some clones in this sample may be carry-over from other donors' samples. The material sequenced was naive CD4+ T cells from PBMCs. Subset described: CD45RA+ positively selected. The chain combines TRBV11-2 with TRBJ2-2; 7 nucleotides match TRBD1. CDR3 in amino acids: CASSLRQGNTGELFF. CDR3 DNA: TGTGCCAGCAGCTTGCGACAGGGGAACACCGGGGAGCTGTTTTTT.